The 16 T cell receptor beta chains below come from one sample, sequenced in a study of cytomegalovirus exposure and HLA in healthy donors. 13 Jbeta primers and 60 Vbeta primers were used for the PCR. TCRdb keeps only in-frame clones here, not all; method: immunoSEQ multiplex PCR. Among under 150,000 clones listed, 55% to 75% were seen once. Source material: PBMCs. The receptor source for this set is a human donor in good health.

This clone has more than one count but fewer than ten. The chain has TRBV19 and TRBJ1-4; 8 bases agree with TRBD1. Germline CDR1 reads LNHDA; CDR2 reads SQIVND (reference sequence). This CDR3 contains 14 residues. J was trimmed by 0 bases and V by 9 bases; bases with no gene match: 3. In DNA, the CDR3 is TGTGCCAGCGGGACAGGCGCAACTAATGAAAAACTGTTTTTT. This translates into CASGTGATNEKLFF.

The V gene is TRBV6-5, the J gene TRBJ2-5; 8 nucleotides match TRBD2. CDR3 length: 15 amino acids. Per germline, CDR1 MNHEY and CDR2 SVGAGI. Trimming at V came to 6 bases and at J to 2 bases, leaving 8 bases not matched to a gene. The CDR3 reads CASRHSGGPQETQYF. Here the CDR3 DNA reads TGTGCCAGCAGACACAGCGGGGGCCCTCAAGAGACCCAGTACTTC.

CDR3 loop: CASSQAGDLSAYTDTQYF. CDR3 nucleotide sequence: TGCGCCAGCAGCCAAGCGGGTGACCTATCAGCTTACACAGATACGCAGTATTTT. The chain is built from TRBV4-1 and TRBJ2-3; D unresolved. The V end lost 1 base, the J end lost 2 bases, and 19 bases lay between the germline ends. The CDR3 contains 18 residues. CDR1 and CDR2 from the germline V gene are MGHRA and YSYEKL.

CDR3 sequence (DNA): TGCGCCAGCAGCCAAACCCCGTGGACTAGTGAAGAGACCCAGTACTTC. Translating it yields CASSQTPWTSEETQYF. The V and J genes are TRBV4-3 and TRBJ2-5, with 7 bases matching TRBD2. The CDR3 sequence is 16 residues long. V lost 2 bases and J lost 3; bases outside the gene matches: 9. Per the germline V gene, CDR1 is LGHNA and CDR2 is YSLEER.

The rearrangement joins TRBV9 to TRBJ2-6; maybe TRBD2 (6 bases). The CDR3 is made up of 17 amino acids. The V end lost 4 bases, the J end lost 4 bases, and 18 bases lay between the germline ends. CDR1 SGDLS and CDR2 YYNGEE come from the germline V gene. CDR3 protein: CASSPRIAGTGANVLTF. The CDR3 coding sequence is TGTGCCAGCAGCCCAAGGATTGCGGGGACGGGGGCCAACGTCCTGACTTTC.

This clone was recorded only once. This chain connects TRBV7-9 to TRBJ1-2, with TRBD1 matching 9 bases. The CDR3 is made up of 13 amino acids. Germline V gene data show CDR1 as SEHNR and CDR2 as FQNEAQ (reference sequence). Trimming removed 3 bases from V and 8 bases from J; junction bases left unmatched: 4. CDR3 in amino acids: CASSLGTGQGYTF. The CDR3 region has the DNA TGTGCCAGCAGCTTGGGGACAGGGCAGGGCTACACCTTC.

In its sample, this clone was seen once. V and J are TRBV7-8 and TRBJ1-1; 9 positions agree with TRBD1. Germline V CDR1 and CDR2: SGHVS, FQNEAQ. The CDR3 loop spans 18 amino acids. The trim removed 1 base at V and 0 bases at J, leaving 9 bases unmatched. The CDR3 sequence: CASSLVSRDRAMNTEAFF. The CDR3 nucleotides are TGTGCCAGCAGCTTAGTGTCTCGGGACAGGGCCATGAACACTGAAGCTTTCTTT.

This chain connects TRBV2 to TRBJ2-7; tentatively, D is TRBD2 (6 bases). V shed 3 bases and J shed 5 bases, with 14 bases lying between them. Germline CDR1 SNHLY, CDR2 FYNNEI. The CDR3 extends over 14 amino acids. For the CDR3, the DNA is TGTGCCAGCAGTGACAGGCCGGGGGTCGACGAGCAGTACTTC. Translation gives CASSDRPGVDEQYF.

V is TRBV7-9 and J is TRBJ1-1, with D uncertain. CDR1 and CDR2 (germline): SEHNR, FQNEAQ (reference sequence). V was clipped by 5 bases and J by 6 bases, with 19 bases between them. This CDR3 is 15 amino acids long. The CDR3 sequence: CASSLWEELRAEAFF. For the CDR3, the DNA is TGTGCCAGCAGCCTCTGGGAGGAGTTAAGGGCTGAAGCTTTCTTT.

The rearrangement links TRBV6-5 to TRBJ2-1; unclear D gene. This CDR3 has 16 amino acids. V lost 2 bases and J 0 bases, leaving 11 bases between the germline ends. Per germline, CDR1 MNHEY and CDR2 SVGAGI. The CDR3 DNA reads as TGTGCCAGCAGTTACGACCTAGTGGGCTCCTACAATGAGCAGTTCTTC. This encodes CASSYDLVGSYNEQFF.

This chain joins TRBV4-1 and TRBJ1-5, with D unresolved. Germline CDR1 reads MGHRA; CDR2 reads YSYEKL. V was pared by 0 bases and J by 4 bases, with 10 bases between. The CDR3 is 15 residues long. As DNA, the CDR3 is TGCGCCAGCAGCCAAGACGAAGCGAGGAATCAGCCCCAGCATTTT. The encoded protein is CASSQDEARNQPQHF.

V is TRBV15 and J is TRBJ1-2; D is undetermined. Germline V lookup: CDR1 LNHNV, CDR2 YYDKDF (reference sequence). Trimming pared 4 bases from V and 8 bases from J, leaving 17 bases between. CDR3 size: 14 residues. CDR3 coding DNA: TGTGCCACCAGCAAAGATAGGCGGGTTGGCGGCTACACCTTC. Its protein product is CATSKDRRVGGYTF.

The chain links TRBV30 to TRBJ1-4; D call uncertain. The CDR3 spans 14 residues. Trimming removed 6 bases at V and 4 bases at J, with 15 bases between. Per germline, CDR1 GTSNPN and CDR2 SVGIG (reference sequence). CDR3 loop: CACPGGGLNEKLFF. The DNA of the CDR3 is TGTGCCTGTCCCGGAGGAGGACTTAATGAAAAACTGTTTTTT.

The chain recombines TRBV7-6 with TRBJ2-5; D not resolved. Matching the DNA end better, TRBJ2-7 makes the J call doubtful. In germline, CDR1 is SGHVS, CDR2 FNYEAQ. CDR3 size: 13 residues. The CDR3 spells CASSLDPGYEQYF. In DNA, the CDR3 is TGTGCCAGCAGCTTAGACCCCGGGTACGAGCAGTACTTC.

A single count supports this clone. The chain uses TRBV27 and TRBJ1-2; 9 nucleotides agree with TRBD1. Germline loops: CDR1 MNHEY, CDR2 SMNVEV (reference sequence). The V and J ends lost 3 bases and 6 bases, in that order; junction bases with no gene match: 11. The CDR3 totals 16 residues. CDR3 loop: CASSFLPGQGGDGYTF. The CDR3 region has the DNA TGTGCCAGCAGTTTTCTGCCGGGACAGGGTGGGGATGGCTACACCTTC.

This clone was counted only a few times. This sequence joins TRBV9 and TRBJ2-7; TRBD2 matches 12 bases. CDR1 and CDR2 (germline): SGDLS, YYNGEE. This CDR3 spans 16 amino acids. The junction had 8 bases not matched to a gene; V was cut back by 3 bases and J by 4 bases. CDR3 coding DNA: TGTGCCAGCAGCGCCTCTAGCGGGAGGGCCGCATACGAGCAGTACTTC. Residues: CASSASSGRAAYEQYF.